These T cell receptor beta chains were read from a single sample in a study of cytomegalovirus exposure and HLA in healthy donors. The protocol was immunoSEQ multiplex PCR, while the TCRdb copy is restricted to in-frame clones and leaves out a portion. The sample has over 90,000 clones; approximately 64% are singletons. The specimen was PBMCs. The receptors originated from a man in his sixties in good health and CMV-seronegative. CDR3s include the opening cysteine and the closing phenylalanine or tryptophan. D genes are given only for firm matches. Only part of the rows carry a size: once, few, many, or a class if the clone is expanded.

d_gene	j_gene	v_gene	abundance	CDR3aa	CDR3nt
NA	TRBJ2-5	TRBV2	NA	CASSEKRWADGTQYF	TGTGCCAGCAGTGAAAAACGTTGGGCCGACGGGACCCAGTACTTC
NA	TRBJ2-7	TRBV28	NA	CASTNIQESYEQYF	TGTGCCAGCACAAACATACAGGAGTCCTACGAGCAGTACTTC
NA	TRBJ2-5	TRBV10-3	NA	CAISSSTGTLLETQYF	TGTGCCATCAGTTCCTCAACCGGGACTCTTCTTGAGACCCAGTACTTC
NA	TRBJ2-3	TRBV7-2	few	CASSPDTGSDTQYF	TGTGCCAGCAGCCCTGACACAGGCTCAGATACGCAGTATTTT
TRBD2	TRBJ2-7	TRBV11-2	once	CASSLDQGIAGDYEQYF	TGTGCCAGCAGCTTAGATCAAGGAATAGCGGGAGACTACGAGCAGTACTTC
NA	TRBJ2-3	TRBV28	NA	CASSLRGTTQYF	TGTGCCAGCAGCCTTAGGGGGACTACGCAGTATTTT
TRBD1	TRBJ1-1	TRBV6-5	NA	CASSYGGQGLYQAFF	TGTGCCAGCAGTTACGGGGGACAGGGGTTGTATCAAGCTTTCTTT
TRBD2	TRBJ2-3	TRBV11-2	once	CASSRGGSLRTDTQYF	TGTGCCAGCAGCCGAGGCGGGAGCTTACGCACAGATACGCAGTATTTT
TRBD2	TRBJ2-3	TRBV4-2	few	CASSQDGGRSAGDTQYF	TGTGCCAGCAGCCAAGATGGCGGGAGGTCGGCGGGAGATACGCAGTATTTT
NA	TRBJ2-7	TRBV11-2	NA	CASSRVGRREYEQYF	TGTGCCAGCAGCCGCGTGGGAAGGCGGGAATACGAGCAGTACTTC
NA	TRBJ1-2	TRBV6-1	NA	CASSEIDRSNYGYTF	TGTGCCAGCAGTGAAATCGACAGGAGTAACTATGGCTACACCTTC
NA	TRBJ1-4	TRBV19	NA	CASRWANEKLFF	TGTGCCAGTAGGTGGGCGAATGAAAAACTGTTTTTT
NA	TRBJ2-7	TRBV28	few	CATLRTETYEQYF	TGTGCCACCCTGCGGACAGAGACCTACGAGCAGTACTTC
TRBD2	TRBJ2-2	TRBV9	few	CASSVALAGGPYTGELFF	TGTGCCAGCAGCGTAGCTCTTGCGGGAGGGCCATACACCGGGGAGCTGTTTTTT
TRBD2	TRBJ2-2	TRBV5-1	once	CASSEPGLEAGELFF	TGCGCCAGCAGCGAACCGGGACTAGAGGCCGGGGAGCTGTTTTTT
NA	TRBJ2-3	TRBV29-1	NA	CSVKGRWAGPDTQYF	TGCAGCGTGAAAGGGCGTTGGGCAGGGCCCGATACGCAGTATTTT
NA	TRBJ1-1	TRBV9	NA	CASSVWAGMNTEAFF	TGTGCCAGCAGCGTATGGGCAGGTATGAACACTGAAGCTTTCTTT
NA	TRBJ1-5	TRBV2	few	CASSEMGQEGQPQHF	TGTGCCAGCAGTGAAATGGGTCAGGAAGGTCAGCCCCAGCATTTT
TRBD1	TRBJ2-3	TRBV28	once	CASSRTGGETDTQYF	TGTGCCAGCAGTAGGACAGGGGGCGAAACAGATACGCAGTATTTT
NA	TRBJ2-7	TRBV6-5	NA	CASSYGSAGRDYEQYF	TGTGCCAGCAGTTACGGATCGGCCGGGAGAGACTACGAGCAGTACTTC
NA	TRBJ2-5	TRBV6-5	NA	CASSLGYQETQYF	TGTGCCAGCAGTCTGGGCTACCAAGAGACCCAGTACTTC
NA	TRBJ2-3	TRBV11-3	NA	CASGRDSTDTQYF	TGTGCCAGTGGGAGAGATAGCACAGATACGCAGTATTTT
NA	TRBJ1-5	TRBV30	few	CAWSVQGIPPQHF	TGTGCCTGGAGTGTACAGGGAATTCCGCCCCAGCATTTT